The sequence of this T cell receptor (beta chain) was determined in a study of blood T cell repertoires in COVID-19. On the study more broadly: The origin of the acute and convalescent COVID-19 samples was the United States, Italy and Spain. Sources were T cells, B-cell-depleted T cells, or PBMCs; the material itself was cDNA or gDNA.

Authors' methods: The authors estimated nucleated cell counts from reference gene primer amplification. Assay used: immunoSEQ multiplex PCR; TCRdb lists only in-frame clones, some missing. V and J calls and clone size are those listed in that table; D and trimming were worked out from the DNA. The sample has about 75,000 clones, roughly 90% seen once; the top ten hold about 2.5%. This clone was recorded at least ten times. The germline V gene has CDR1 MNHEY and CDR2 SVGAGI. The V end was cut by 7 bases, the J end by 4 bases, with 17 bases between. The CDR3 extends over 15 amino acids. The TCR sequence derives from a human donor in a cohort sampled during active COVID-19. Sequenced input: peripheral blood. The chain carries TRBV6-5 and TRBJ2-1, with D possibly matching TRBD2 (6 bases). The CDR3 loop reads CASTKDYTKYNEQFF. In nucleotides, the CDR3 is TGTGCCAGCACTAAGGACTATACAAAGTACAATGAGCAGTTCTTC.